Listed here are 18 T cell receptor beta chains from one sample, sequenced in a study of blood T cell repertoires in COVID-19. Only in-frame clones appear in the TCRdb table, and some are missing; sequencing was by immunoSEQ multiplex PCR. The sample contains 130,000 to 150,000 clones, 85% to 90% of which appear only once. The sample consisted of PBMCs or T cells enriched from blood (not recorded which). These receptors originate from a young woman with acute COVID-19.

The chain uses TRBV6-5 and TRBJ2-7; D ambiguous. Per the germline V gene, CDR1 is MNHEY and CDR2 is SVGAGI. The CDR3 has 12 amino acids. V was pared by 6 bases and J by 2 bases, with 8 bases between. The CDR3 protein is CASSPDTYEQYF. The CDR3 DNA sequence: TGTGCCAGCAGCCCCGACACCTACGAGCAGTACTTC.

J is TRBJ2-1 and V is TRBV5-4; 7 bases map to TRBD2. V gave up 0 bases and J gave up 1 base; unmatched junction bases: 1. CDR1 and CDR2 from the germline V gene are SGHNT and YYREEE (reference sequence). The CDR3 is made up of 15 amino acids. The CDR3 DNA is TGTGCCAGCAGCTTGGGGGGGGGTTCCTACAATGAGCAGTTCTTC. This gives the protein CASSLGGGSYNEQFF.

The CDR3 sequence: CAISVGGAGDPYEQYF. The CDR3 DNA reads as TGTGCCATCAGTGTGGGGGGAGCGGGAGATCCCTACGAGCAGTACTTC. This chain links TRBV10-3 with TRBJ2-7; 8 nucleotides match TRBD2. J gave up 2 bases and V 4 bases, and 10 bases lay outside the gene matches. The length of the CDR3 is 16 residues. The germline CDR1 and CDR2 sequences are ENHRY and SYGVKD.

The chain joins TRBV6-6 to TRBJ1-3; tentatively, D is TRBD1 (6 bases). Germline-derived CDR1 and CDR2 are MNHNY and SVGAGI (reference sequence). There are 17 residues in the CDR3. Trimming removed 5 bases from V and 3 bases from J, with 20 bases in between. The chain's CDR3 is CASSQYRRRDNGNTIYF. The DNA for the CDR3 is TGTGCCAGCAGTCAATACCGGCGACGGGACAATGGAAACACCATATATTTT.

This sequence joins TRBV19 and TRBJ1-2, with TRBD1 identical over 10 bases. Germline V gene sequence: CDR1 LNHDA, CDR2 SQIVND (reference sequence). This CDR3 is 14 amino acids long. Trimming removed 8 bases from V and 0 bases from J; junction bases left unmatched: 3. CDR3 nucleotide sequence: TGTGCCAGTCGGGACAGGGGAGCTAACTATGGCTACACCTTC. Amino acid sequence: CASRDRGANYGYTF.

The chain uses TRBV7-8 and TRBJ1-5; 8 positions agree with TRBD1. V was pared by 4 bases and J by 5 bases, with 4 bases of the junction left unmatched. This CDR3 has 14 amino acids. Germline CDR1 is SGHVS and CDR2 is FQNEAQ. In DNA form, the CDR3 reads TGTGCCAGCAGCTGGACAGGGCGCGATCAGCCCCAGCATTTT. Translation: CASSWTGRDQPQHF.

The J gene is TRBJ1-5, the V gene TRBV7-7; TRBD1 might be the D (6 bases). The CDR3 contains 17 residues. CDR1 is SSHAT, CDR2 FNYEAQ, per germline (reference sequence). CDR3 amino acids: CASQRITQGRVNQPQHF. Here the CDR3 DNA reads TGTGCGAGCCAACGAATCACACAGGGCCGGGTCAATCAGCCCCAGCATTTT. The full variable domain, in which reference TRBV7-7 and TRBJ1-5 provide the parts outside the CDR3, is GAGVSQSPRYKVTKRGQDVTLRCDPISSHATLYWYQQALGQGPEFLTYFNYEAQPDKSGLPSDRFSAERPEGSISTLTIQRTEQRDSAMYRCASQRITQGRVNQPQHFGDGTRLSIL.

The chain uses TRBV24-1 and TRBJ2-7, with 8 nucleotides matching TRBD2. Per germline, CDR1 KGHDR and CDR2 SFDVKD. The length of the CDR3 is 19 residues. V shed 6 bases and J 2 bases; nucleotides not matched to a gene: 20. In DNA form, the CDR3 reads TGTGCCACCAGTCCGGGGGGGACCATAAAGGTACCACTTCCCTACGAGCAGTACTTC. Translating gives CATSPGGTIKVPLPYEQYF.

As DNA, the CDR3 is TGTGCCAGCAGCCGCGGAGAAGCCGGCTATGGCTACACCTTC. Its translation: CASSRGEAGYGYTF. The chain links TRBV3-1 (or the pseudogene TRBV3-2) to TRBJ1-2; D is uncertain. Trimming took 4 bases from V and 4 from J, leaving 13 bases between them. Germline CDR1 LGHDT, CDR2 YNNKEL (reference sequence). The CDR3 contains 14 residues.

V and J are TRBV19 and TRBJ1-5; the D gene is possibly TRBD1 (6 bases). The CDR3 has 13 residues. V was pared by 7 bases and J by 4 bases, with 11 bases between. The germline gives CDR1 LNHDA, CDR2 SQIVND (reference sequence). CDR3 nucleotides: TGTGCCAGTATGGGGCAGGGGAATCAGCCCCAGCATTTT. Its protein is CASMGQGNQPQHF.

The gene calls are TRBV4-3 and TRBJ2-7; tentative D call: TRBD2 (5 bases). This CDR3 is 12 amino acids long. The germline CDR1 and CDR2 sequences are LGHNA and YSLEER. The V and J ends lost 3 bases and 3 bases respectively, with 6 bases between them. CDR3 protein: CASSQSGYEQYF. CDR3 coding DNA: TGCGCCAGCAGCCAGAGCGGCTACGAGCAGTACTTC.

The chain combines TRBV11-1 with TRBJ2-3; no clear D gene. In germline, CDR1 is SGHAT, CDR2 FQDESV (reference sequence). The length of the CDR3 is 12 residues. V lost 6 bases and J 6 bases, leaving 10 bases between the germline ends. The CDR3 sequence: CASSSVADTQYF. The DNA for the CDR3 is TGTGCCAGCAGTTCCGTTGCGGATACGCAGTATTTT.

The chain carries TRBV27 and TRBJ2-7; D is undetermined. This CDR3 is 14 amino acids long. Germline assignment: CDR1 MNHEY and CDR2 SMNVEV (reference sequence). V lost 6 bases and J 7 bases, leaving 19 bases between the germline ends. DNA for the CDR3: TGTGCCAGCAGAATAACCCGGAGTGGATGGGAGCAGTACTTC. Protein product: CASRITRSGWEQYF.

V usage is TRBV18 and J usage is TRBJ1-5; D is unresolved. The CDR3 runs 16 residues. V dropped 4 bases and J dropped 1 base, with 14 bases sitting between them. The germline V gene encodes CDR1 KGHSH and CDR2 LQKENI. The CDR3 region is CASSQSRGESNQPQHF. In nucleotides, the CDR3 is TGTGCCAGCTCACAATCCAGAGGAGAGAGCAATCAGCCCCAGCATTTT.

The chain carries TRBV19 and TRBJ2-1; a weak D match, TRBD2 (6 bases). Germline V CDR1 and CDR2: LNHDA, SQIVND (reference sequence). Trimming stripped 1 base from V and 10 bases from J, with 17 bases between. CDR3 size: 15 residues. CDR3 protein: CASSIVGTPPGEQFF. The CDR3, as DNA: TGTGCCAGTAGTATAGTCGGGACTCCCCCAGGGGAGCAGTTCTTC.

V usage is TRBV5-1 and J usage is TRBJ1-1; 8 bases match TRBD1. In germline, CDR1 is SGHRS, CDR2 YFSETQ. V gave up 1 base and J gave up 1 base; unmatched junction bases: 6. The CDR3 extends over 16 amino acids. CDR3 nucleotides: TGCGCCAGCAGCTTGACAGGGGGAGTCGGGAACACTGAAGCTTTCTTT. It encodes CASSLTGGVGNTEAFF.

The chain links TRBV18 to TRBJ2-7; 9 bases line up with TRBD2. Germline CDR1 is KGHSH and CDR2 is LQKENI. This CDR3 has 14 amino acids. With 2 bases clipped from V and 7 bases from J, the junction kept 6 bases outside the gene matches. CDR3 DNA sequence: TGTGCCAGCTCACCAGCGGGAGGGCCCGGGGAGCAGTACTTC. Its protein is CASSPAGGPGEQYF.

The chain employs TRBV28 and TRBJ2-3, with D possibly being TRBD1 (7 bases). The CDR3 consists of 14 residues. Germline CDR1 is MDHEN and CDR2 is SYDVKM. The V gene lost 5 bases and the J gene lost 2 bases, with 11 bases spanning the gap. DNA of the CDR3: TGTGCCAGCAGTAACAGGGGACTCACAGATACGCAGTATTTT. It specifies CASSNRGLTDTQYF.